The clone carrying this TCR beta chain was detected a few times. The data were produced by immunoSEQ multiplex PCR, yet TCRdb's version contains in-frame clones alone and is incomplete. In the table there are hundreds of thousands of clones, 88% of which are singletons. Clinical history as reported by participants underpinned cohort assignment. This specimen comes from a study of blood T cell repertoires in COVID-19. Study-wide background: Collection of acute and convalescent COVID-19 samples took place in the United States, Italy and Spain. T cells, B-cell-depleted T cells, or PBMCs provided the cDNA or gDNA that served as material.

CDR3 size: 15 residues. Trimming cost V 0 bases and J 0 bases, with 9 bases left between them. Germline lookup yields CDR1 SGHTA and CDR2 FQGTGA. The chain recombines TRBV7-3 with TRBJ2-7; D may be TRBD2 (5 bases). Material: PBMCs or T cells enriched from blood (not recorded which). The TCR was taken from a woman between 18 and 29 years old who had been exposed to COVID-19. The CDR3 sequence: CASSLTPGSSYEQYF. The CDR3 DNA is TGTGCCAGCAGCTTAACGCCGGGGAGCTCCTACGAGCAGTACTTC.